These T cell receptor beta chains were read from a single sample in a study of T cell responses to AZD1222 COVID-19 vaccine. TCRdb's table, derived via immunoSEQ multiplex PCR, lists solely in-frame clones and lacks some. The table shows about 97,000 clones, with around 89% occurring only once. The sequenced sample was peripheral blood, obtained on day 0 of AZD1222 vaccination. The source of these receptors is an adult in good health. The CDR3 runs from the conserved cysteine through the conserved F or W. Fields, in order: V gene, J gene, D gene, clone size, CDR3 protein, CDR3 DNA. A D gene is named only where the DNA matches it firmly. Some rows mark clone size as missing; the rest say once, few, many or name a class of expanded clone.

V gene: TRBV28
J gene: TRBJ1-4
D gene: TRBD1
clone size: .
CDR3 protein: CASSTPTGGHEKLFF
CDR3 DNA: TGTGCCAGCAGTACCCCAACAGGGGGACATGAAAAACTGTTTTTT

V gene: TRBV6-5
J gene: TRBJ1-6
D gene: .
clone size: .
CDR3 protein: CASSYSGGRPSPLHF
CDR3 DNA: TGTGCCAGCAGTTACTCTGGGGGCAGGCCTTCACCCCTCCACTTT

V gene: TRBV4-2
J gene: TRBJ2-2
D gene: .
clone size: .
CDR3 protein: CASSHSWAANTGELFF
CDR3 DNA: TGTGCCAGCAGCCACTCCTGGGCTGCAAACACCGGGGAGCTGTTTTTT

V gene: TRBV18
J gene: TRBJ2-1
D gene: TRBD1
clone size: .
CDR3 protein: CASSPSTGTGGQQFF
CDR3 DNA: TGTGCCAGCTCACCCTCAACCGGGACAGGGGGCCAGCAGTTCTTC

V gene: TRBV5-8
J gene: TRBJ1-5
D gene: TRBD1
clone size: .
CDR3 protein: CASSAGQGALSNQPQHF
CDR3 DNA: TGTGCCAGCAGCGCGGGACAGGGGGCGCTTAGCAATCAGCCCCAGCATTTT

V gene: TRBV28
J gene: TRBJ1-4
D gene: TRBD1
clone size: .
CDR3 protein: CASSIPGQPTTNEKLFF
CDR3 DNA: TGTGCCAGCAGTATTCCGGGACAGCCCACAACTAATGAAAAACTGTTTTTT

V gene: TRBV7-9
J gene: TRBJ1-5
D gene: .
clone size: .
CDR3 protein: CASSLGNQPQHF
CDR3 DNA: TGTGCCAGCAGCTTGGGAAATCAGCCCCAGCATTTT

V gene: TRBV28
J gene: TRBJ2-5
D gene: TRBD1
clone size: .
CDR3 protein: CASRRQGAKETQYF
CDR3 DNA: TGTGCCAGCCGCCGACAGGGGGCCAAAGAGACCCAGTACTTC

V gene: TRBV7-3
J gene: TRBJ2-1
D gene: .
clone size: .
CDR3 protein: CASSLSGRGNEQFF
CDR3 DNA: TGTGCCAGCAGCTTAAGCGGCCGAGGGAATGAGCAGTTCTTC

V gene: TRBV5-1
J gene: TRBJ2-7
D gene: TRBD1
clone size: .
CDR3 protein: CASSWGQDSYEQYF
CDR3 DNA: TGCGCCAGCAGCTGGGGACAGGACTCCTACGAGCAGTACTTC

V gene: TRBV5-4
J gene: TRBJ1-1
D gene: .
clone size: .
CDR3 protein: CASGAFLVGSEAFF
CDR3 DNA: TGTGCCAGCGGAGCTTTTCTAGTTGGGAGTGAAGCTTTCTTT

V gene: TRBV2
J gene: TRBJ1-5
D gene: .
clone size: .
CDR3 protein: CASSELRNQPQHF
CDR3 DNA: TGTGCCAGCAGTGAACTGCGGAATCAGCCCCAGCATTTT

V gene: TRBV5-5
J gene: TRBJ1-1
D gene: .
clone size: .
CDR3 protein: CASSLLLTIRNTEAFF
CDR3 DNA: TGTGCCAGCAGCTTGTTATTAACGATTCGGAACACTGAAGCTTTCTTT

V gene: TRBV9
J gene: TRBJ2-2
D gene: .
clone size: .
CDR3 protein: CASTAGANTGELFF
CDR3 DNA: TGTGCCAGCACCGCGGGGGCTAACACCGGGGAGCTGTTTTTT

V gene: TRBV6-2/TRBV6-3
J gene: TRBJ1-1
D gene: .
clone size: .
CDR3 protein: CASRYQPAAGWATEAFF
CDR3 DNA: TGTGCCAGCAGGTACCAGCCCGCGGCAGGGTGGGCCACTGAAGCTTTCTTT

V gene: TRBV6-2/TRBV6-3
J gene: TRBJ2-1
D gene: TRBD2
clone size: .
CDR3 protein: CASSYRWEGRTEQFF
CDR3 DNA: TGTGCCAGCAGTTACCGGTGGGAGGGCCGTACTGAGCAGTTCTTC

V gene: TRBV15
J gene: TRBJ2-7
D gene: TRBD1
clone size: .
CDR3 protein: CATSPGGDRGGYEQYF
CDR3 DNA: TGTGCCACCAGCCCGGGAGGGGACAGGGGCGGGTACGAGCAGTACTTC

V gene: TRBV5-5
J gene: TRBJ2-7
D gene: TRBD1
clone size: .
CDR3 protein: CASSLTGVAYEQYF
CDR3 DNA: TGTGCCAGCAGCTTGACAGGGGTAGCCTACGAGCAGTACTTC

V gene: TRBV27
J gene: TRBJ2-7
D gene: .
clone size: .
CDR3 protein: CASSLTQQLYEQYF
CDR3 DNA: TGTGCCAGCAGTTTAACCCAACAGCTCTACGAGCAGTACTTC

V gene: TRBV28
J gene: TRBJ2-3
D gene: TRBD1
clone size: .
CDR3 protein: CASHPRTGYTDTQYF
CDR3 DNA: TGTGCCAGCCACCCAAGGACAGGGTACACAGATACGCAGTATTTT

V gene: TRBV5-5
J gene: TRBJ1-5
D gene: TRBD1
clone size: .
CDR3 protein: CASSPGQGWEINQPQHF
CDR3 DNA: TGTGCCAGCAGCCCCGGACAGGGGTGGGAAATTAATCAGCCCCAGCATTTT

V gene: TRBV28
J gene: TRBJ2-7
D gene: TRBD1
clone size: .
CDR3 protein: CASSSGTGGTYEQYF
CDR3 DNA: TGTGCCAGCAGCTCCGGGACAGGGGGGACCTACGAGCAGTACTTC

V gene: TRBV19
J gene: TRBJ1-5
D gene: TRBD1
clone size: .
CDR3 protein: CASSIGTGMGGKNQPQHF
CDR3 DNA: TGTGCCAGTAGTATTGGGACAGGGATGGGGGGGAAGAATCAGCCCCAGCATTTT

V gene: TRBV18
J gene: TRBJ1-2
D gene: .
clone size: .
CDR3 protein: CASSPPARVNYGYTF
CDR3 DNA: TGTGCCAGCTCACCACCGGCTCGGGTTAACTATGGCTACACCTTC

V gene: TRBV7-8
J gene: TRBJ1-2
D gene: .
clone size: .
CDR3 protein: CASSLAQANYGYTF
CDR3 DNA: TGTGCCAGCAGCTTAGCGCAGGCAAACTATGGCTACACCTTC

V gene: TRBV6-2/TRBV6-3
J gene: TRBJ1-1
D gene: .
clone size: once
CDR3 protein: CASSSPGMNTEAFF
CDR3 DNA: TGTGCCAGCAGTTCCCCAGGGATGAACACTGAAGCTTTCTTT

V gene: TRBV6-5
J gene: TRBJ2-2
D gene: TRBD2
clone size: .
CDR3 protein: CASRGAGVNTGELFF
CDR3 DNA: TGTGCCAGCAGGGGAGCGGGGGTGAACACCGGGGAGCTGTTTTTT

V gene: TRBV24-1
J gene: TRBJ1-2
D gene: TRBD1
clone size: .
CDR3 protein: CATSLGTGSNYGYTF
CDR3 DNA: TGTGCCACCTCCCTCGGGACAGGGTCTAACTATGGCTACACCTTC

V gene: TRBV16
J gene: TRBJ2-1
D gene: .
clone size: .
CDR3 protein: CASSSTSVKQFF
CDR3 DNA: TGTGCCAGCAGCTCCACTAGTGTAAAGCAGTTCTTC

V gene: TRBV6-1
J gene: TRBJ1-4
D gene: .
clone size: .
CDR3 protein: CASSEGQTATNEKLFF
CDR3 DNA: TGTGCCAGCAGTGAAGGGCAGACTGCAACTAATGAAAAACTGTTTTTT

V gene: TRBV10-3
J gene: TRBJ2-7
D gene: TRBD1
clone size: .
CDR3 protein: CAIRDRAESSYEQYF
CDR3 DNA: TGTGCCATCCGGGACAGGGCGGAAAGCTCCTACGAGCAGTACTTC

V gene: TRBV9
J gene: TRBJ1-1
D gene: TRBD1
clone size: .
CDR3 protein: CASSVAPTGSEAFF
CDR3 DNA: TGTGCCAGCAGCGTAGCTCCGACAGGGTCTGAAGCTTTCTTT

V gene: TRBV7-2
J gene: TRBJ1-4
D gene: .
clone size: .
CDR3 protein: CASSFDKEYEKLFF
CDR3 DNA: TGTGCCAGCAGCTTTGACAAGGAATACGAAAAACTGTTTTTT

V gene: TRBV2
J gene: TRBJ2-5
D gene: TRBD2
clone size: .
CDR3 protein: CASSALSGSLQETQYF
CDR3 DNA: TGTGCCAGCAGTGCGCTTAGCGGGAGTCTCCAAGAGACCCAGTACTTC

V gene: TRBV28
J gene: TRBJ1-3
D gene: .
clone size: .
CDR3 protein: CASSLTDGNTIYF
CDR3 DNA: TGTGCCAGCAGTTTAACCGACGGAAACACCATATATTTT

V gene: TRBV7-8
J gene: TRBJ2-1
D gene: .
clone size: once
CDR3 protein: CASSLPGTSNEQFF
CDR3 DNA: TGTGCCAGCAGCCTCCCCGGGACTTCCAATGAGCAGTTCTTC

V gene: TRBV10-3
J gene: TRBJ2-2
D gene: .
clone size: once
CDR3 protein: CAISDSQGNTGELFF
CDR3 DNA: TGTGCCATCAGTGATTCACAGGGCAACACCGGGGAGCTGTTTTTT

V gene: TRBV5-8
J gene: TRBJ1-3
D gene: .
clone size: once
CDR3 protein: CASMGNTIYF
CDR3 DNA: TGTGCCAGCATGGGAAACACCATATATTTT

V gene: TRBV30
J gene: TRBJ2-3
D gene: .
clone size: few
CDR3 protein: CAWRKRGGTDTQYF
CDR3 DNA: TGTGCCTGGAGGAAAAGGGGGGGCACAGATACGCAGTATTTT

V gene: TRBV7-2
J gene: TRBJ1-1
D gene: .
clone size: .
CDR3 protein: CASRPQGQSNTEAFF
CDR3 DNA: TGTGCCAGCAGACCCCAGGGGCAGAGCAACACTGAAGCTTTCTTT

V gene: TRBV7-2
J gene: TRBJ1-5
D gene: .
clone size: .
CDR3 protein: CASSLAREVEPQHF
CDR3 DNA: TGTGCCAGCAGCTTAGCGAGGGAGGTAGAGCCCCAGCATTTT

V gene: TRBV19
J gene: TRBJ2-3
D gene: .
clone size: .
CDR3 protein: CASSIGPSTDTQYF
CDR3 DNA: TGTGCCAGTAGTATAGGGCCAAGCACAGATACGCAGTATTTT

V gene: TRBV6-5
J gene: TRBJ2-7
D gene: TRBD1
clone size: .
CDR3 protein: CASSTGTGGGYEQYF
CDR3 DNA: TGTGCCAGCAGCACCGGGACAGGGGGCGGGTACGAGCAGTACTTC

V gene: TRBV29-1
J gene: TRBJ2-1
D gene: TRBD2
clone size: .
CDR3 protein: CSAPSGRRNEQFF
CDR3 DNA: TGCAGCGCCCCTAGCGGGAGAAGGAATGAGCAGTTCTTC

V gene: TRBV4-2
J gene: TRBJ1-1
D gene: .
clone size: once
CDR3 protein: CASSRGDIGEAFF
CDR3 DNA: TGTGCCAGCAGCCGCGGGGACATTGGGGAAGCTTTCTTT

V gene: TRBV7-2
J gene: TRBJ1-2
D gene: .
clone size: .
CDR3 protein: CASSPIGVGPTF
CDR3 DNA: TGTGCCAGCAGCCCAATCGGGGTTGGGCCTACCTTC

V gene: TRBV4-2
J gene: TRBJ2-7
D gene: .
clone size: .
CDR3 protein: CASSQGNYEQYF
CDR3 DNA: TGTGCCAGCAGCCAAGGAAACTACGAGCAGTACTTC